This T cell receptor beta chain emerged from a study of T cell responses to AZD1222 COVID-19 vaccine. Study conclusions and caveats: Spike-specific TCR breadth and depth both grew after two AZD1222 doses. At baseline, seropositivity was found in only six or seven AZD1222 recipients. Females made up more of the donors, who were largely white British, and clonal diversity may have come out too low. None of the repertoires were sampled until the peak T cell response had passed.

TCRdb's table, derived via immunoSEQ multiplex PCR, lists solely in-frame clones and lacks some. The sample shows about 130,000 clones, around 86% of them seen only once. With respect to this clone: The antigen is unknown.

The V end was cut by 0 bases, the J end by 0 bases, with 21 bases between. The CDR3 spans 20 residues. CDR1 and CDR2 from the germline V gene are MNHEY and SVGEGT. The receptor was derived from an adult in good health. Sequenced here: peripheral blood, sampled on day 0 of AZD1222 vaccination. V usage is TRBV6-2 or TRBV6-3 and J usage is TRBJ1-5, with a possible D match to TRBD1 (6 bases). The CDR3: CASSYSRVTGKTHSNQPQHF. CDR3 coding DNA: TGTGCCAGCAGTTACTCGAGGGTCACAGGGAAGACTCATAGCAATCAGCCCCAGCATTTT.